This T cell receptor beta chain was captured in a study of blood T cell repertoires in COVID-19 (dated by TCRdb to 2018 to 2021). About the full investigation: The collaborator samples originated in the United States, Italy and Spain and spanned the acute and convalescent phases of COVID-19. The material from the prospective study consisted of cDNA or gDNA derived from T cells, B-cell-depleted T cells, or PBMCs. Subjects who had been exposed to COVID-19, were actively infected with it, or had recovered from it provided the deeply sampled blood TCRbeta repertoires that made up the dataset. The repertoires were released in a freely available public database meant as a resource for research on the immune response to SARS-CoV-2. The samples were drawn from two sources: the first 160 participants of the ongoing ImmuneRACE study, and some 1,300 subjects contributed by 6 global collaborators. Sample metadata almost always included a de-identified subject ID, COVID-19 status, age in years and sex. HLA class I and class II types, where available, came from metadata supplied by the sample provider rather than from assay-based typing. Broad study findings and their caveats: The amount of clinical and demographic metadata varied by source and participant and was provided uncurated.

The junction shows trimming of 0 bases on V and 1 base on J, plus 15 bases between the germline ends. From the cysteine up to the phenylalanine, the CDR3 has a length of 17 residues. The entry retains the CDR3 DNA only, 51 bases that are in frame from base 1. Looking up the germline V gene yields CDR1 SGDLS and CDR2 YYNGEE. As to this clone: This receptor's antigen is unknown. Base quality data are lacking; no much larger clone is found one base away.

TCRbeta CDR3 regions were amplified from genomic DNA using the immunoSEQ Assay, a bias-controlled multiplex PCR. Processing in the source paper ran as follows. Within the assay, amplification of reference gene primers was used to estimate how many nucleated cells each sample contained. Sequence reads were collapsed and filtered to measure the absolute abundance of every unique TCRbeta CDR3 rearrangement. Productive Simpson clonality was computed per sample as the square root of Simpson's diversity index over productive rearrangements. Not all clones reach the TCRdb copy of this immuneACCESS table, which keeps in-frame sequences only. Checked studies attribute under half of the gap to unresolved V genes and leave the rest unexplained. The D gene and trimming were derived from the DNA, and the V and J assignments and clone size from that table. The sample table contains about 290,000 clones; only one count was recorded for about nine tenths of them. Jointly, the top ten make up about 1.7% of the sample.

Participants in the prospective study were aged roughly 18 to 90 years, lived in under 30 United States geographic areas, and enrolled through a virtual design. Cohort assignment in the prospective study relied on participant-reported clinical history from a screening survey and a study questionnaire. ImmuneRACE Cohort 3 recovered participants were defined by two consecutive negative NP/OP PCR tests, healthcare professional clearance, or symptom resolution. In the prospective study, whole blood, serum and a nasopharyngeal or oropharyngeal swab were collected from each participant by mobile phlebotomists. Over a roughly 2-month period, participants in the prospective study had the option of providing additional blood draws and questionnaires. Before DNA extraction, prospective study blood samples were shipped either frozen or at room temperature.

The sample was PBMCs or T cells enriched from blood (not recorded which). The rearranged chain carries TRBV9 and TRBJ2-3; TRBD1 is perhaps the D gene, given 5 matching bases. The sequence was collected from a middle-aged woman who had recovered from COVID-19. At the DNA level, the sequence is TGTGCCAGCAGCGTAGGACAGCGTTCGGTGGGCACAGATACGCAGTATTTT. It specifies CASSVGQRSVGTDTQYF.